This T cell receptor (beta chain) was profiled in a study of T cell responses to AZD1222 COVID-19 vaccine (dated by TCRdb to the early 2020s). Describing the broader study: A total of just over 230 trial participants underwent TCR sequencing, of whom about 200 had received two doses of AZD1222 and around 25 had received two doses of the MenACWY control vaccine. Enrollment into the trials was organized by age into subgroups of 18-55, 56-69 and 70-plus years, and those subgroups contained about 160, 30 and 59 TCR-sequenced participants, respectively.

The CDR3 holds 14 amino acids from the cysteine to the phenylalanine. The sequence is cut down to CDR3 DNA, 42 bases in frame from base 1. The germline V gene gives CDR1 as SQVTM and CDR2 as ANQGSEA. V is clipped by 3 bases and J by 2 bases, and the sequence between their germline boundaries is 10 bases long. The time point label, as the study defines it: about 28 days (+/-7) after the second vaccine dose. AZD1222 recipients given second doses at about 4 weeks or at about 12 weeks were pooled, since spike-specific TCR depth and breadth were not found to differ between the two schedules. Samples from vaccinated people were obtained from the UK trials COV001 and COV002, which included a single-blind randomized controlled phase 2/3 trial of AZD1222 (ChAdOx1 nCoV-19) in healthy adults. Trial participant PBMC samples were collected at day 0 and day 28 after the second dose for TCRbeta chain sequencing.

The CDR3 regions of human TCRbeta chains were subjected to immunosequencing. Per the original workflow: Repertoire TCRs were checked for matches against a reference library of SARS-CoV-2-specific TCRs that had been generated using the MIRA antigen-specificity platform. Breadth was defined as the fraction of unique TCRs that were SARS-CoV-2-associated, and depth was defined as the fraction of total T cells that were SARS-CoV-2-associated. Using the MIRA data, every spike-specific TCR was mapped to the spike region that the TCR reacted to and assigned to either a CD4 or a CD8 class. Log10-transformed breadth and depth values were compared by one-way ANOVA with Sidak's multiple comparisons tests. In TCRdb, the immuneACCESS table is reduced to in-frame sequences with V and J assigned. These tables do not hold every clone; where another copy was compared, an unresolved V gene accounts for under half, and the others remain unexplained. The D gene and trimming were derived from the DNA, and the V and J assignments and clone size from that table. Across this sample there are 150,000 to 200,000 clones, with about nine tenths seen only once. The biggest ten clones account for approximately 6.2% of the sample.

Broader findings and caveats from the paper: Reportedly, close to half of the unique spike-specific TCRs recognized epitopes lying outside the regions that are mutated in the B.1.351 and B.1.1.7 variants. Vaccine-associated CD4 TCRs spanned the whole spike protein, with dominant responses in regions 160-218 and 743-854. Most participants were white British and females outnumbered males, and the authors suggested that clonal diversity may have been underestimated. In the small 56-69-year group, the increase in depth fell short of significance, most likely because of low power. No day 14 peak-response samples were available, so repertoires were characterized only after the peak T cell response. Spike-specific TCR breadth and depth rose significantly after two AZD1222 doses compared with day 0 and with MenACWY recipients. Conclusions about previously exposed vaccinees are limited, since just a handful of AZD1222 recipients were seropositive for SARS-CoV-2 at baseline.

This clone appeared once. The antigen it binds to is not known. No qualities accompany the bases; no much larger clone lies one base away. Rearrangement joined TRBV29-1 to TRBJ1-4; the D gene is possibly TRBD1, with 5 bases matching. The specimen was peripheral blood, collected 28 days after the second AZD1222 dose. The receptor comes from an adult who received the AZD1222 COVID-19 vaccine. CDR3 protein: CSVDIQGTNEKLFF. The nucleotides read TGCAGCGTTGATATTCAGGGCACTAATGAAAAACTGTTTTTT.